Sequencing of this T cell receptor beta chain was carried out in a study of blood T cell repertoires in COVID-19 (dated by TCRdb to 2018 to 2021). With respect to the entire study: The collaborator samples originated in the United States, Italy and Spain and spanned the acute and convalescent phases of COVID-19. The material from the prospective study consisted of cDNA or gDNA derived from T cells, B-cell-depleted T cells, or PBMCs. Deeply sampled blood TCRbeta repertoires from subjects exposed to, actively infected with, or recovered from COVID-19 were included in the dataset. A freely available public database, intended as a resource for researchers studying the immune response to SARS-CoV-2, is where the repertoires were released. The samples were drawn from two sources: the first 160 participants of the ongoing ImmuneRACE study, and 1,254 subjects contributed by 6 global collaborators. The sample metadata nearly always contained a de-identified subject ID, COVID-19 status, age in years and sex. Where available, HLA class I and class II types were taken from metadata supplied by the sample provider and were not determined by assay-based typing. What the study reported, not specific to this receptor: The amount of clinical and demographic metadata varied by source and participant and was provided uncurated.

The germline V gene provides CDR1 SGDLS and CDR2 YYNGEE. The V end loses 1 base and the J end loses 5 bases, and a stretch of 15 bases separates them. Inclusive of the bounding cysteine and phenylalanine, the CDR3 is 15 residues long. Of the read, only the CDR3 DNA is kept; its 45 bases are in frame from base 1. TCRbeta CDR3 regions were amplified from genomic DNA using the immunoSEQ Assay, a bias-controlled multiplex PCR. In the source study's methods: Nucleated cell counts per sample were estimated from amplification of reference gene primers within the assay. To quantify the absolute abundance of each unique TCRbeta CDR3 rearrangement, sequence reads were collapsed and filtered. For each sample, productive Simpson clonality was calculated as the square root of Simpson's diversity index over productive rearrangements. As stored in TCRdb, this immuneACCESS dataset retains in-frame rearrangements with V and J assigned. A fraction of the clones does not appear; measured against another copy, unresolved V genes explain less than half of the discrepancy, and the remainder lacks a known reason. V, J and clone size were drawn from that table, and D and trimming were deduced from the DNA. The sample data list around 260,000 clones, and 65% to 90% of these were observed just once. About 2.1% of the sample lies in the top ten.

A word on this clone: Its binding antigen is unknown. No base-level quality is on record; no much larger clone is a single base apart.

The collaborating institutions used their own protocols to collect whole blood in K2EDTA tubes. For TCRbeta analysis, collaborators shipped samples as frozen whole blood, isolated PBMCs, or DNA extracted from either of those sample types. This sequence was found in a man between 25 and 39 years old with active or convalescent COVID-19. The sequence joins TRBV9 to TRBJ2-5, with TRBD2 as a weak D call on 6 bases. The specimen sequenced was peripheral blood. The DNA sequence reads TGTGCCAGCAGCGTAAGGTGGGGAAGCGGGGAGACCCAGTACTTC. The translation is CASSVRWGSGETQYF.